This T cell receptor beta chain was retrieved from a study of cytomegalovirus exposure and HLA in healthy donors. The PCR employed 60 Vbeta primers together with 13 Jbeta primers. Data came from immunoSEQ multiplex PCR; TCRdb stores just in-frame clones and leaves some out. The sample includes roughly 190,000 clones, roughly a tenth of them seen just once. About this clone: Its matching antigen is unknown.

Among the donors, all were healthy bone marrow donors. V was cut by 2 bases and J by 1 base, with 11 bases left in between. There are 15 residues in the CDR3. Germline loops: CDR1 SGHRS, CDR2 YFSETQ. General study points: Among TCR beta chains of equal frequency, HLA-associated ones were more clonally expanded in a later analysis. The availability of immune exposure information extended only to CMV serostatus.

V and J are TRBV5-1 and TRBJ2-3; no firm D call. The clonotype was recovered from a woman younger than 45 in good health and CMV-seropositive. The sequencing input was PBMCs. The CDR3: CASSLPLPGTDTQYF. In DNA, the CDR3 is TGCGCCAGCAGCTTACCCCTACCGGGCACAGATACGCAGTATTTT.